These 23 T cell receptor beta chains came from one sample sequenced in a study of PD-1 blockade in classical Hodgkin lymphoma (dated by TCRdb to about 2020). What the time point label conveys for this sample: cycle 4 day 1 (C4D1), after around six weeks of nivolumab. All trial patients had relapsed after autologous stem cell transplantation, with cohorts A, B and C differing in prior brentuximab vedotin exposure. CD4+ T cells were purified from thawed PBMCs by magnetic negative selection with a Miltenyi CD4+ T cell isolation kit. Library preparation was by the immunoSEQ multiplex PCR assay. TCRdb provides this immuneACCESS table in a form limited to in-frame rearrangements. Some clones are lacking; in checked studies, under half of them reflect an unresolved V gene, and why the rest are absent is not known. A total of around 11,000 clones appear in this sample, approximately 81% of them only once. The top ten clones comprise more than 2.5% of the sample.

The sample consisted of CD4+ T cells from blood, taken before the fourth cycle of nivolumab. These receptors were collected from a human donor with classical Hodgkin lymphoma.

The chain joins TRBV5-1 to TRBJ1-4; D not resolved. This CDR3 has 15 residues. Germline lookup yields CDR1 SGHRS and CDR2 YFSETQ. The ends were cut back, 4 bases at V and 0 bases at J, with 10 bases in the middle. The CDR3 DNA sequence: TGCGCCAGCAGCGCCGGACGGGCAACTAATGAAAAACTGTTTTTT. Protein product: CASSAGRATNEKLFF.

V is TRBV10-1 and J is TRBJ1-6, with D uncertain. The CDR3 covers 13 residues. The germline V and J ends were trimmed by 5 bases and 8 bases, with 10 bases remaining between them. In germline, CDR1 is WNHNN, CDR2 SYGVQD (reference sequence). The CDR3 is CASSKDLDSPLHF. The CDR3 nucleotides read TGCGCCAGCAGTAAGGACTTAGATTCACCCCTCCACTTT.

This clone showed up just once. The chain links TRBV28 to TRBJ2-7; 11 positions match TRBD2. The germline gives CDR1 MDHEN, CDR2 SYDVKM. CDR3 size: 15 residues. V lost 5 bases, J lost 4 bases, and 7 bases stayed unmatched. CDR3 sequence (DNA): TGTGCCAGCAGTCCCGGGACTAGCGGAGGGTACGAGCAGTACTTC. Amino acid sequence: CASSPGTSGGYEQYF.

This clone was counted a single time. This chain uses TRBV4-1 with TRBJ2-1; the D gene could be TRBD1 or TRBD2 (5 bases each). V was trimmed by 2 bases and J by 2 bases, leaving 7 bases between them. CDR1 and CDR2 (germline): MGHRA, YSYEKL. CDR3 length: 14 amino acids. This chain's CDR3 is CASSQRDPYNEQFF. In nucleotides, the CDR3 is TGCGCCAGCAGCCAACGGGACCCCTACAATGAGCAGTTCTTC.

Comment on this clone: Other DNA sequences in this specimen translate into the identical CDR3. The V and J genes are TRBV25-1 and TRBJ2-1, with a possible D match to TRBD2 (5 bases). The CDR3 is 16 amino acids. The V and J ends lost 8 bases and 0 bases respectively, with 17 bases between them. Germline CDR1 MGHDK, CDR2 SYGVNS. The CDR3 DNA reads TGTGCCAGCCGAGGGCCCATCCGGAGCTCCTACAATGAGCAGTTCTTC. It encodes CASRGPIRSSYNEQFF.

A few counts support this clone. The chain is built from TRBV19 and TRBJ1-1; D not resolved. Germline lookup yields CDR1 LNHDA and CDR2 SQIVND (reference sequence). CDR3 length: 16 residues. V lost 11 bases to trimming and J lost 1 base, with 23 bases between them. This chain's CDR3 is CASSLGLTLGNTEAFF. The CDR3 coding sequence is TGTGCCTCATCACTAGGGCTTACCCTGGGGAACACTGAAGCTTTCTTT.

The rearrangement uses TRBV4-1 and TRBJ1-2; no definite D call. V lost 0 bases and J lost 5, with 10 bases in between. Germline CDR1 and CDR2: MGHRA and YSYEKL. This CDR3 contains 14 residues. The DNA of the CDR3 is TGCGCCAGCAGCCAAGATTTCGGAGGATATGGCTACACCTTC. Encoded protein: CASSQDFGGYGYTF.

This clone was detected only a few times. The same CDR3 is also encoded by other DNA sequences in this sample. In DNA form, the CDR3 reads TGTGCCAGCAGCTTAGGGGGCTTCGAAGCTTTCTTT. It specifies CASSLGGFEAFF. The V gene is TRBV7-9, the J gene TRBJ1-1; perhaps TRBD1 as D (5 bases). The CDR3 contains 12 residues. V lost 1 base and J lost 8, with 8 bases in between. Germline V gives CDR1 SEHNR, CDR2 FQNEAQ (reference sequence).

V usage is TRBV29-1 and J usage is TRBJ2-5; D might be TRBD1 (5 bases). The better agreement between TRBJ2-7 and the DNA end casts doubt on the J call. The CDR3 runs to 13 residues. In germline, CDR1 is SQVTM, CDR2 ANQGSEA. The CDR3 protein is CSVVRDVPYEQYF. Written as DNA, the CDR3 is TGCAGCGTTGTCAGGGATGTCCCCTACGAGCAGTACTTC.

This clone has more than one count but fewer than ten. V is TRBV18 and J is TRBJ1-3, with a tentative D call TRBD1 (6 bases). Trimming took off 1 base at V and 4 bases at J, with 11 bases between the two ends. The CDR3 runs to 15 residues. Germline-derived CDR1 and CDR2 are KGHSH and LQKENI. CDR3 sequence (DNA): TGTGCCAGCTCACCACAGGGGGAGAACGGAAACACCATATATTTT. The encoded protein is CASSPQGENGNTIYF.

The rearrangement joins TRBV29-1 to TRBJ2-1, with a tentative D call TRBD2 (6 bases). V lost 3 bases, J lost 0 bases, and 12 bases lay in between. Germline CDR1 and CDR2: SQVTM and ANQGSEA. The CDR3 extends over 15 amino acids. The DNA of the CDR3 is TGCAGCGTTGAGTTAGCGGTCCGCTCCTACAATGAGCAGTTCTTC. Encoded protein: CSVELAVRSYNEQFF.

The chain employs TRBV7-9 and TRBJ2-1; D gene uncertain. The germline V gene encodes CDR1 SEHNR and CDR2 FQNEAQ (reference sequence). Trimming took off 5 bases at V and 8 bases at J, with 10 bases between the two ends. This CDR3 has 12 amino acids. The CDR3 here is CASSPLGYEQFF. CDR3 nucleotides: TGTGCCAGCAGCCCCCTAGGGTATGAGCAGTTCTTC.

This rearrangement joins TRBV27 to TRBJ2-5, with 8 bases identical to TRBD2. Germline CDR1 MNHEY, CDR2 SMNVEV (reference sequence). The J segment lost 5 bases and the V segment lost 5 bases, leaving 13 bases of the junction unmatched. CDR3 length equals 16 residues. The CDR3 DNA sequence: TGTGCCAGCAGTCCCTCTTTCGGGAGGGCCCGGGAGACCCAGTACTTC. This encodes CASSPSFGRARETQYF.

The CDR3 here is CASSPRGDGSSYNEQFF. CDR3 coding DNA: TGTGCCAGCAGCCCCCGGGGGGACGGGAGCTCCTACAATGAGCAGTTCTTC. The chain links TRBV4-2 to TRBJ2-1; 7 bases fit TRBD2. The germline gives CDR1 LGHNA, CDR2 YNFKEQ. The V gene end was trimmed by 4 bases and the J gene end by 0 bases; junction bases not matched to a gene: 9. The CDR3 spans 17 residues.

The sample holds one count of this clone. CDR3 DNA sequence: TGTGCCAGCAGCTTAGGGGATGGGGCGGACTCAACTAATGAAAAACTGTTTTTT. Its protein is CASSLGDGADSTNEKLFF. The chain employs TRBV7-9 and TRBJ1-4; D may be TRBD1 (5 bases). V lost 1 base and J lost 0, with 15 bases in between. Germline V CDR1 and CDR2: SEHNR, FQNEAQ (reference sequence). This CDR3 has 18 amino acids. Full variable domain (rest looked up from reference TRBV7-9 and TRBJ1-4): DTGVSQNPRHKITKRGQNVTFRCDPISEHNRLYWYRQTLGQGPEFLTYFQNEAQLEKSRLLSDRFSAERPKGSFSTLEIQRTEQGDSAMYLCASSLGDGADSTNEKLFFGSGTQLSVL.

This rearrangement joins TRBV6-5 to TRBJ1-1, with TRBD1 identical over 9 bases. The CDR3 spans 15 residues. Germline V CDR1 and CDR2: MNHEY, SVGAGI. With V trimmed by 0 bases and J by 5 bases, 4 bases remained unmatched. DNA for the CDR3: TGTGCCAGCAGTTACTCCCGACAGGGGGGAACTGAAGCTTTCTTT. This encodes CASSYSRQGGTEAFF.

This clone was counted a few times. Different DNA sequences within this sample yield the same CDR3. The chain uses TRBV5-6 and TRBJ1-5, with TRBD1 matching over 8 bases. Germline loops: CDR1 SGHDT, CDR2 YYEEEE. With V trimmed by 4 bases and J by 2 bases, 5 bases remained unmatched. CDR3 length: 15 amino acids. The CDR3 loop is CASSRRTGRNQPQHF. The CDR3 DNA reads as TGTGCCAGCAGCCGAAGGACAGGGCGCAATCAGCCCCAGCATTTT.

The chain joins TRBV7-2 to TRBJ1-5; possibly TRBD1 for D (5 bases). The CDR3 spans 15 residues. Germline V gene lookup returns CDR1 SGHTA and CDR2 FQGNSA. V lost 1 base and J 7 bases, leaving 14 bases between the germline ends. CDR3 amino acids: CASSLGTREGQPQHF. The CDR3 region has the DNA TGTGCCAGCAGCTTAGGGACCAGGGAGGGGCAGCCCCAGCATTTT.

CDR3 coding DNA: TGTGCCAGCAGCTTAGACTTGGGGGCGTCTGGGGCCAACGTCCTGACTTTC. Its protein product is CASSLDLGASGANVLTF. The chain has TRBV7-2 and TRBJ2-6; maybe TRBD1 (6 bases). From germline, CDR1 is SGHTA and CDR2 FQGNSA. Between the trimmed V and J ends, which lost 1 base and 1 base, there was a span of 11 bases. There are 17 residues in the CDR3. Full variable domain (outside the CDR3, taken from reference TRBV7-2 and TRBJ2-6): GAGVSQSPSNKVTEKGKDVELRCDPISGHTALYWYRQSLGQGLEFLIYFQGNSAPDKSGLPSDRFSAERTGGSVSTLTIQRTQQEDSAVYLCASSLDLGASGANVLTFGAGSRLTVL.

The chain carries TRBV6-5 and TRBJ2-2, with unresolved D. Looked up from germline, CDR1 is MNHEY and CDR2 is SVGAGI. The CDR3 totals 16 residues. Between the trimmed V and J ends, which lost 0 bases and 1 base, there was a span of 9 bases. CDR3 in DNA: TGTGCCAGCAGTTACTCGAAGTCCTGGAACACCGGGGAGCTGTTTTTT. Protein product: CASSYSKSWNTGELFF.

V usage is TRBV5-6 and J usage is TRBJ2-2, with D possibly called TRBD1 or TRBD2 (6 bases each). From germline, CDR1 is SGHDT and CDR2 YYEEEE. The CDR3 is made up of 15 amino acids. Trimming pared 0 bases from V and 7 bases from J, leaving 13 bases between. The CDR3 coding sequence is TGTGCCAGCAGCTTGGAGGGGGGAGAGATCGGGGAGCTGTTTTTT. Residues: CASSLEGGEIGELFF. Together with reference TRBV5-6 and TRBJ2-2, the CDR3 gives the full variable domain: DAGVTQSPTHLIKTRGQQVTLRCSPKSGHDTVSWYQQALGQGPQFIFQYYEEEERQRGNFPDRFSGHQFPNYSSELNVNALLLGDSALYLCASSLEGGEIGELFFGEGSRLTVL.

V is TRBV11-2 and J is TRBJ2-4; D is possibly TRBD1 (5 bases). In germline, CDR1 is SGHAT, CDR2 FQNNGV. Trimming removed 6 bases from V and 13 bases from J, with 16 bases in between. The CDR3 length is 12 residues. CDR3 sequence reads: CASRKDGASQYF. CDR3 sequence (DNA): TGTGCCAGCAGAAAAGATGGGGCTTCGCAGTACTTC.

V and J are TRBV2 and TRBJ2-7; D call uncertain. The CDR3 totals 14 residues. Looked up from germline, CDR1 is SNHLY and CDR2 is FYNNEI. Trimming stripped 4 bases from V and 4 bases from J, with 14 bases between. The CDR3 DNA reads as TGTGCCAGCAGTGTGGCAGCCGGTAGGTACGAGCAGTACTTC. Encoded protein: CASSVAAGRYEQYF.